This T cell receptor beta chain originates from a study of shared clonotypes between healthy human individuals. Overall study: The study used three CD4 naive, three CD4 memory, two CD8 naive and one CD8 memory plate per donor.

General study findings and limits: Sequencing depth was expected to affect clonotype sharing among donors. Generally, naive subsets came out with larger estimated richness than memory subsets.

Nashville, Tennessee was home to all donors, who were Caucasian adults. Using immunoSEQ multiplex PCR, the repertoire was profiled, and TCRdb retains in-frame clones only, with some absent. Here the sample spans approximately 1,500,000 clones, approximately 97% being singletons. A word on this clone: What it binds is unknown.

The sample comprised naive CD4+ T cells sorted from blood. This sample's subset: CD45RA+ positively selected. This receptor was taken from a man aged 25 to 40 in good health.

CDR3 region: CAWSATGRRGEKLFF. The CDR3 nucleotides are TGTGCCTGGAGTGCGACAGGGCGGAGGGGTGAAAAACTGTTTTTT. The chain combines TRBV30 with TRBJ1-4; TRBD1 matches 7 bases. The junction had 9 bases not matched to a gene; V was cut back by 1 base and J by 7 bases. The CDR3 consists of 15 residues. Germline V gene data show CDR1 as GTSNPN and CDR2 as SVGIG (reference sequence).